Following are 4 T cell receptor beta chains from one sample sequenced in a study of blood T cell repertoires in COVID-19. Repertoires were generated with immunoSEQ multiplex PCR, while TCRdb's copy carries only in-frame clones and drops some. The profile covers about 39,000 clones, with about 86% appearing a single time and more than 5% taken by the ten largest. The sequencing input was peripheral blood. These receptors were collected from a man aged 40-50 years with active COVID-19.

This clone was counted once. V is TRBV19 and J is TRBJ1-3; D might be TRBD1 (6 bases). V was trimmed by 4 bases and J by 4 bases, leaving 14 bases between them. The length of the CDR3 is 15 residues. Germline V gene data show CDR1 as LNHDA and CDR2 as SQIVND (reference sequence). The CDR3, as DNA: TGTGCCAGTAGTACGACAGGTTGGACAGGAAACACCATATATTTT. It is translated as CASSTTGWTGNTIYF.

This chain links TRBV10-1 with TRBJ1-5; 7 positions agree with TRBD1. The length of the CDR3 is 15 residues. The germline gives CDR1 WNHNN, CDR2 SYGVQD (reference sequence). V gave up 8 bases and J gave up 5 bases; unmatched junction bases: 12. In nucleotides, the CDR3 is TGCGCCAGCTACAGGGACAGTAACGTGGATCAGCCCCAGCATTTT. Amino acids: CASYRDSNVDQPQHF.

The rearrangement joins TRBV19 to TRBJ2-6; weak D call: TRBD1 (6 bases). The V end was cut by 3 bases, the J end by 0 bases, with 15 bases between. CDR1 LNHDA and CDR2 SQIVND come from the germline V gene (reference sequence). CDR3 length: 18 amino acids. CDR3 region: CASSIRQESYSGANVLTF. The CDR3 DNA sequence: TGTGCCAGTAGTATCCGACAGGAATCCTACTCTGGGGCCAACGTCCTGACTTTC.

In DNA, the CDR3 is TGTGCCAGCAGTTTATATCAGGGTATGTACGAGCAGTACTTC. This sequence encodes CASSLYQGMYEQYF. The rearrangement joins TRBV27 to TRBJ2-7; possible D gene TRBD1, 5 bases. The CDR3 covers 14 residues. V gave up 1 base and J gave up 4 bases, with 11 bases separating them. Germline V gene lookup returns CDR1 MNHEY and CDR2 SMNVEV (reference sequence).